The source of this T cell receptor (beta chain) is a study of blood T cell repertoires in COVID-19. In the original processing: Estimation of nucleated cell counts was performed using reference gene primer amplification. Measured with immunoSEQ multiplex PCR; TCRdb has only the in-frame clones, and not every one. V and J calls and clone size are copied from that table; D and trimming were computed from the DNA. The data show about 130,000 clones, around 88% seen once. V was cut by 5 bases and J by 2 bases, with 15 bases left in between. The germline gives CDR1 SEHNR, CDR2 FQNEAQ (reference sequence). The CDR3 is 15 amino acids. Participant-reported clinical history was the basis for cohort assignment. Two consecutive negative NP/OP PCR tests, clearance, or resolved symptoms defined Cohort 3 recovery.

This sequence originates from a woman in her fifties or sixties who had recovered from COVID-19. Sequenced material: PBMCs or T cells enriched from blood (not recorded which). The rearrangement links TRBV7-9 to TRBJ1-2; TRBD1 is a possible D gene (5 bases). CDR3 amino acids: CASSPFQGRNYGYTF. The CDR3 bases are TGTGCCAGCAGCCCATTCCAGGGCCGAAACTATGGCTACACCTTC.